The clone carrying this T cell receptor beta chain was observed once. Germline lookup yields CDR1 MNHEY and CDR2 SVGEGT. V shed 5 bases and J 6 bases; nucleotides not matched to a gene: 3. The CDR3 runs to 13 residues. This entry comes from a study of blood T cell repertoires in COVID-19. About the research overall: Samples representing acute and convalescent COVID-19 were sourced from the United States, Italy and Spain. Nucleic acid was either cDNA or gDNA, and it came from T cells, B-cell-depleted T cells, or PBMCs.

Methods used by the authors: Reference gene primer amplification gave nucleated cell count estimates. The method was immunoSEQ multiplex PCR; TCRdb's version includes in-frame clones alone and lacks a portion of them. That table gives V, J and clone size, and the DNA gave D and trimming. Of around 87,000 clones in the sample, almost 90% were seen once. This chain links TRBV6-2 or TRBV6-3 with TRBJ1-5, with TRBD1 matching 8 bases. The source material was peripheral blood. The receptor comes from a human donor with active COVID-19. The donor label of this sample is uncertain. CDR3 loop: CASSRTGTQPQHF. CDR3 DNA: TGTGCCAGCAGTCGGACAGGGACTCAGCCCCAGCATTTT.